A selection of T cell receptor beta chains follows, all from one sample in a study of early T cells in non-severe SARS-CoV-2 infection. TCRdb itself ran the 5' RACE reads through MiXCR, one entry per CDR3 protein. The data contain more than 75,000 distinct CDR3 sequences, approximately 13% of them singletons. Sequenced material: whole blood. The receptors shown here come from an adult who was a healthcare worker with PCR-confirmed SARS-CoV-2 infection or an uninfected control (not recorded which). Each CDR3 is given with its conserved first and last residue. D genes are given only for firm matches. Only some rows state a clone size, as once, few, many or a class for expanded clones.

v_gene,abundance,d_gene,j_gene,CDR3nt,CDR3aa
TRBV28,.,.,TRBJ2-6,TGTGCCAGCAGTTTAATCTCCGGGCCTGGGGCCAACGTCCTGACTTTC,CASSLISGPGANVLTF
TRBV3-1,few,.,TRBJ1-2,TGTGCCAGCAGCTCAGGGGCCCATGGCTACACCTTC,CASSSGAHGYTF
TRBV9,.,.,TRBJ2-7,TGTCGGTCGGAGGACTATTCTAACGAGCAGTACTTC,CRSEDYSNEQYF
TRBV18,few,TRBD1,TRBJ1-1,TGTGCCAGCTCACCCACTTCGTCAGGGGGAGGTACTGAAGCTTTCTTT,CASSPTSSGGGTEAFF
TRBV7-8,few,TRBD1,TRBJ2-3,TGTGCCAGCAGCCGGGACAGGGGGCGCACAGATACGCAGTATTTT,CASSRDRGRTDTQYF
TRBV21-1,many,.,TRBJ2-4,TGTGCCAGCAGCAAAGGAAGGGGCAGACCAAACATTCAGTACTTC,CASSKGRGRPNIQYF
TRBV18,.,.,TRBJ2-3,TGTGCCAGCTCACCGGTACAGGGCAGCACAGATACGCAGTATTTT,CASSPVQGSTDTQYF
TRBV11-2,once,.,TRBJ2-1,TGTGCCAGCAGCTTAGTCTCGTCCAATGAGCAGTTCTTC,CASSLVSSNEQFF
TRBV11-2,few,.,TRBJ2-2,TGTGCCAGCAGCTCGGACTGGGCCGGGGAGCTGTTTTTT,CASSSDWAGELFF
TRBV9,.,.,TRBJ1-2,TGTGCCAGCAGCCCACTAAAAGGACCGGGACACCCAAGGGACTATGGCTACACCTTC,CASSPLKGPGHPRDYGYTF
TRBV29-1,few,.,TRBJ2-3,TGCAGCGTTTCTGGGGGGATTACAGATACGCAGTATTTT,CSVSGGITDTQYF
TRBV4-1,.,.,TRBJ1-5,TGCGCCAGCAGCTACGGGCCCCTTAGCAATCAGCCCCAGCATTTT,CASSYGPLSNQPQHF
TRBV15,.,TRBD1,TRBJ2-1,TGTGCCACCAGCAGAGCGCGACAGGGTATGGATGAGCAGTTCTTC,CATSRARQGMDEQFF
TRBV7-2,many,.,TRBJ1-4,TGTGCCAGCAGCTTACGGGCCCAGGGAATTAATGAAAAACTGTTTTTT,CASSLRAQGINEKLFF
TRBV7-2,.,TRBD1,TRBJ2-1,TGTGCCAGCAGCCAGCAGGGGGCTATCAATGAGCAGTTCTTC,CASSQQGAINEQFF
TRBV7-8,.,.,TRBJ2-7,TGTGCCAGCAGCGTAGACAGGCTCGGGGCAGGCTACGAGCAGTACTTC,CASSVDRLGAGYEQYF